This T cell receptor beta chain was found in a study of blood T cell repertoires in COVID-19 (dated by TCRdb to 2018 to 2021). Regarding the research as a whole: Collaborator samples came from the United States, Italy and Spain and covered acute and convalescent phases of COVID-19. Samples came from the ongoing ImmuneRACE study (first 160 participants) plus 1,254 subjects from 6 global collaborators. The material from the prospective study consisted of cDNA or gDNA derived from T cells, B-cell-depleted T cells, or PBMCs. Nearly every sample came with metadata listing a de-identified subject ID, COVID-19 status, age in years and sex. The repertoires were made available in a free public database intended to serve as a resource for research on the immune response to SARS-CoV-2. HLA class I and class II types, where available, came from metadata supplied by the sample provider rather than from assay-based typing. Subjects who had been exposed to COVID-19, were actively infected with it, or had recovered from it provided the deeply sampled blood TCRbeta repertoires that made up the dataset. Results the study describes overall, beyond this receptor: Clinical and demographic metadata were provided uncurated, with the amount varying by source and participant.

As for this clone: Its antigen remains undetermined. The sample holds no much larger clone one base away, and base qualities are not on file.

TCRbeta CDR3 regions were amplified from genomic DNA using the immunoSEQ Assay, a bias-controlled multiplex PCR. Per the source publication's procedure: The number of nucleated cells in each sample was estimated from the amplification of reference gene primers within the assay. To quantify the absolute abundance of each unique TCRbeta CDR3 rearrangement, sequence reads were collapsed and filtered. For each sample, productive Simpson clonality was calculated as the square root of Simpson's diversity index across productive rearrangements. Drawn from immuneACCESS, this table holds only the in-frame rearrangements with V and J called that TCRdb kept. Clones are partly lost; checked studies trace under half to an unresolved V gene and leave the rest unexplained. V, J and clone size reflect that table, while D and trimming were determined from the DNA. This sample gives about 82,000 clones in total; around 82% of them show up just once. The ten largest clones take up more than 15% of the sample.

The collaborating institutions used their own protocols to collect whole blood in K2EDTA tubes. For TCRbeta analysis, collaborator samples were shipped as frozen whole blood, as isolated PBMCs, or as DNA extracted from either sample type. From the cysteine through the phenylalanine, the CDR3 covers 17 amino acids. Here the CDR3 DNA is all that survives: 51 bases in frame from base 1. Ends trimmed: V by 5 bases, J by 1 base; bases unmatched to a gene: 13. CDR1 is given as SGDLS and CDR2 as YYNGEE, both from the germline V gene. Sequenced material: peripheral blood. The TCR sequence derives from a woman aged 55-69 years with acute or convalescent COVID-19. Recombination joined TRBV9 with TRBJ2-3, and 7 junctional nucleotides match TRBD2. The CDR3 reads as follows: CASSPQPGGGGTDTQYF. The sequenced DNA is TGTGCCAGCAGTCCTCAACCCGGCGGGGGAGGCACAGATACGCAGTATTTT.